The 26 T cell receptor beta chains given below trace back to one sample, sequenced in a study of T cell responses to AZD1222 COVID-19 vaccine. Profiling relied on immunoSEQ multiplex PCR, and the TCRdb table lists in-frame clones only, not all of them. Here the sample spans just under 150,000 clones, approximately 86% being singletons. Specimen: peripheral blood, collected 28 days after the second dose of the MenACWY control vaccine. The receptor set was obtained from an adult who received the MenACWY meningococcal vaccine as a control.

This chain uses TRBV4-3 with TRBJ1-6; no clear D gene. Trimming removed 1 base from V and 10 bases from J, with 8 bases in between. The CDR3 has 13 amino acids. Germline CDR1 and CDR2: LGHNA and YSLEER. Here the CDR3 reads CASSQAGGSPLHF. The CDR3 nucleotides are TGCGCCAGCAGCCAAGCGGGAGGCTCACCCCTCCACTTT.

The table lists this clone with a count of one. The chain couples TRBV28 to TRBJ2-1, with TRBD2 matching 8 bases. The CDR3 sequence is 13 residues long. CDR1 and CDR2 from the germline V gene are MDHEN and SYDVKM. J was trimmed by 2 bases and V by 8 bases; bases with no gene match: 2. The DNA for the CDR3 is TGTGCCAGCCAGCGGGAGACCTACAATGAGCAGTTCTTC. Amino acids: CASQRETYNEQFF.

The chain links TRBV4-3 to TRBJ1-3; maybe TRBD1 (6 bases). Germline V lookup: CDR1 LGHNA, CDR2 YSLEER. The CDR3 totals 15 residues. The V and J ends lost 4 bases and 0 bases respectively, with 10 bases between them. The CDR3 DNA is TGCGCCAGCAGCCGGGGACATCGCTCTGGAAACACCATATATTTT. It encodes CASSRGHRSGNTIYF.

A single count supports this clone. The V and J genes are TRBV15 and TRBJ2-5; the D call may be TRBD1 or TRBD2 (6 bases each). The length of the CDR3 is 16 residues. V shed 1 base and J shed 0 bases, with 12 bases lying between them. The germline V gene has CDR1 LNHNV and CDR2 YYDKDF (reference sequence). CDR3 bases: TGTGCCACCAGCAGAGGGAAGGGGGGCTACCAAGAGACCCAGTACTTC. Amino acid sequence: CATSRGKGGYQETQYF.

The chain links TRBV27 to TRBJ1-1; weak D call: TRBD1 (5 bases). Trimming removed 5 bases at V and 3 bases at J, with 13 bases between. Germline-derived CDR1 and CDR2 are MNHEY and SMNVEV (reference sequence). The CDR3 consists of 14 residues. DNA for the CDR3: TGTGCCAGCAGTGTTCAGAACAGGTACACTGAAGCTTTCTTT. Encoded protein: CASSVQNRYTEAFF.

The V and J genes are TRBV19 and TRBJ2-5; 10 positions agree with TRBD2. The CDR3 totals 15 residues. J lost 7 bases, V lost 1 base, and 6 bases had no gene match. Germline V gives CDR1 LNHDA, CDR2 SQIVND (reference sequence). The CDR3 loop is CASSIVLAGSWTQYF. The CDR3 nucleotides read TGTGCCAGTAGTATAGTACTAGCGGGGTCGTGGACCCAGTACTTC.

In DNA, the CDR3 is TGTGCCTGGACCCCCAATCACAGGAACACTGAAGCTTTCTTT. It specifies CAWTPNHRNTEAFF. The chain carries TRBV30 and TRBJ1-1; D not certain. Germline V CDR1 and CDR2: GTSNPN, SVGIG (reference sequence). This CDR3 has 14 residues. Trimming stripped 4 bases from V and 1 base from J, with 13 bases between.

CDR3 nucleotide sequence: TGTGCCAGCAGTGAAAAGTGGGAATTCTCCTACGAGCAGTACTTC. This codes for CASSEKWEFSYEQYF. This chain joins TRBV2 and TRBJ2-7; no clear D gene. This CDR3 spans 15 amino acids. V was cut by 2 bases and J by 0 bases, with 11 bases left in between. The germline CDR1 and CDR2 sequences are SNHLY and FYNNEI.

CDR3 sequence: CASSLGTGYGDEQFF. As DNA, the CDR3 is TGCGCCAGCAGCTTGGGGACAGGGTACGGGGATGAGCAGTTCTTC. The chain combines TRBV5-1 with TRBJ2-1; TRBD1 aligns across 8 bases. Germline V CDR1 and CDR2: SGHRS, YFSETQ. There are 15 residues in the CDR3. V was pared by 0 bases and J by 8 bases, with 7 bases of the junction left unmatched.

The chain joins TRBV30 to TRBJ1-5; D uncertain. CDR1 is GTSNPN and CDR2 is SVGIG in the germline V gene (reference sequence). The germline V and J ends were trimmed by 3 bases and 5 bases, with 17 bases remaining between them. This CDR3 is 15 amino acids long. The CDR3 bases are TGTGCCTGGAGCCCTCCGACTTATCCCTATCAGCCCCAGCATTTT. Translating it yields CAWSPPTYPYQPQHF.

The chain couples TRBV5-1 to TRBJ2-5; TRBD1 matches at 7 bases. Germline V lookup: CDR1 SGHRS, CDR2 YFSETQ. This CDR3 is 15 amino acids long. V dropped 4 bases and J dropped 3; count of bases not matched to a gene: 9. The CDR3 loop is CASSPIPDREETQYF. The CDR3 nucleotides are TGCGCCAGCAGCCCCATCCCTGACAGGGAAGAGACCCAGTACTTC.

The CDR3 is CASSRTGPGQGSPGANVLTF. The DNA for the CDR3 is TGCGCCAGCAGCCGAACGGGCCCGGGACAGGGATCTCCTGGGGCCAACGTCCTGACTTTC. The chain joins TRBV4-3 to TRBJ2-6; 9 nucleotides align to TRBD1. Germline trimming cut 4 bases from V and 2 bases from J; bases unmatched to any gene: 15. CDR3 length: 20 amino acids. CDR1 and CDR2 (germline): LGHNA, YSLEER.

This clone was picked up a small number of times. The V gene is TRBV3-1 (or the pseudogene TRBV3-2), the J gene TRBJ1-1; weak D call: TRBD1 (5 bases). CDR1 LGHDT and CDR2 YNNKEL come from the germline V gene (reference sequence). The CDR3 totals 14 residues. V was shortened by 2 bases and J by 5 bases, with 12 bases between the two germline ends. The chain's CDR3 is CASSQTGLRTEAFF. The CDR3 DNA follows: TGTGCCAGCAGCCAAACAGGCTTGAGAACTGAAGCTTTCTTT.

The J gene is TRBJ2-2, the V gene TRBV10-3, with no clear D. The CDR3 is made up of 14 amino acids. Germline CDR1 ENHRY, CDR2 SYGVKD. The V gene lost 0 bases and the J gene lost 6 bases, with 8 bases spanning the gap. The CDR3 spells CAISESGISGELFF. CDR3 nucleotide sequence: TGTGCCATCAGTGAGTCAGGGATTTCCGGGGAGCTGTTTTTT.

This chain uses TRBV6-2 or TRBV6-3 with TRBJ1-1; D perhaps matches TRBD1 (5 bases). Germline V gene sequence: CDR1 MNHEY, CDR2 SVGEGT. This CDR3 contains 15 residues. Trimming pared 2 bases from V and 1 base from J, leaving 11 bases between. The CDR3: CASSYVWQGNTEAFF. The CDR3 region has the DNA TGTGCCAGCAGTTACGTATGGCAGGGGAACACTGAAGCTTTCTTT.

CDR3 in amino acids: CASSDPGGFLESQPQHF. The CDR3 nucleotides are TGTGCCAGCAGTGATCCGGGGGGTTTCTTGGAGAGTCAGCCCCAGCATTTT. The V call is TRBV28, the J call TRBJ1-5; a possible D gene is TRBD1 (5 bases). This CDR3 has 17 amino acids. The V and J ends lost 5 bases and 6 bases respectively, with 23 bases between them. Germline V gives CDR1 MDHEN, CDR2 SYDVKM. Combining the CDR3 with reference TRBV28 and TRBJ1-5 gives the whole variable domain DVKVTQSSRYLVKRTGEKVFLECVQDMDHENMFWYRQDPGLGLRLIYFSYDVKMKEKGDIPEGYSVSREKKERFSLILESASTNQTSMYLCASSDPGGFLESQPQHFGDGTRLSIL.

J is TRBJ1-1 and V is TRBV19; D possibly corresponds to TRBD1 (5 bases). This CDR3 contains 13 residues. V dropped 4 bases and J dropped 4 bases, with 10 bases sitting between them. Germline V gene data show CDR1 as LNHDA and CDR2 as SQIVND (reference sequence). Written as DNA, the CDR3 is TGTGCCAGTAGTAGTCAGGGATCCACTGAAGCTTTCTTT. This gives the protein CASSSQGSTEAFF.

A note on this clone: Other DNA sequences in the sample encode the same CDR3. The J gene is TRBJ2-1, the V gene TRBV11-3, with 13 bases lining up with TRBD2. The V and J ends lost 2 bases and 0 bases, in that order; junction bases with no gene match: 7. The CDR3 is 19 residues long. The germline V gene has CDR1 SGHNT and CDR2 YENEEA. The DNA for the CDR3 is TGTGCCAGCAGCTTAAAGGGACTAGCGGGATTGAGCTCCTACAATGAGCAGTTCTTC. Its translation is CASSLKGLAGLSSYNEQFF.

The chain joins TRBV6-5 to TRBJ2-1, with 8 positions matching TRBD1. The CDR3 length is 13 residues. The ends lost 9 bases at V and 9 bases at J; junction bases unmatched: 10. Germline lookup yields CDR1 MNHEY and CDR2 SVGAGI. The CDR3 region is CASNPGQGGEQFF. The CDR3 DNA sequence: TGTGCCAGTAATCCCGGACAGGGCGGTGAGCAGTTCTTC.

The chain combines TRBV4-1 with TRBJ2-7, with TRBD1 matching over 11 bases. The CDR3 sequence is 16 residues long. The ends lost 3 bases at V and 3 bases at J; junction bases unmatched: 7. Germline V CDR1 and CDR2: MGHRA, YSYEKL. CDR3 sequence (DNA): TGCGCCAGCAGCCATAGCCGGGACAGGGGGTTCTACGAGCAGTACTTC. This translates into CASSHSRDRGFYEQYF.

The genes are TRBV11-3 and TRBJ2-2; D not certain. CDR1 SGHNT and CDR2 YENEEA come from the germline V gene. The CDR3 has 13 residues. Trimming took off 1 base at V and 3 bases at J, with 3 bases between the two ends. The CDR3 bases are TGTGCCAGCAGCTTAGTAGACACCGGGGAGCTGTTTTTT. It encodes CASSLVDTGELFF.

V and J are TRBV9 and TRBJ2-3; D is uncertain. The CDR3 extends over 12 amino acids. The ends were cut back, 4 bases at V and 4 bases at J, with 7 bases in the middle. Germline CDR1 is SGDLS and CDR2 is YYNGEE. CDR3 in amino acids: CASSSPPDTQYF. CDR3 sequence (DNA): TGTGCCAGCAGCTCCCCCCCAGATACGCAGTATTTT.

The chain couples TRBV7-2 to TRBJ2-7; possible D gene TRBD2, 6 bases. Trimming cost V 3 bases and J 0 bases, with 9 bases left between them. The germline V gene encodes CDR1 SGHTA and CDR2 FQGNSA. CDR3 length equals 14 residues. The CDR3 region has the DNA TGTGCCAGCAGCTTGGACGGGAGCTCCTACGAGCAGTACTTC. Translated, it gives CASSLDGSSYEQYF.

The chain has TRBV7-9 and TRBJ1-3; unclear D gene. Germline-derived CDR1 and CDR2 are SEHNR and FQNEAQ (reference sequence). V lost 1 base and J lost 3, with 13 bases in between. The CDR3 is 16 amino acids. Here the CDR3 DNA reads TGTGCCAGCAGCTTAGTCGGGCGGCAGTTTGGAAACACCATATATTTT. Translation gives CASSLVGRQFGNTIYF. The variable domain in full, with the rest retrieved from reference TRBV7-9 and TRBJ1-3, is DTGVSQNPRHKITKRGQNVTFRCDPISEHNRLYWYRQTLGQGPEFLTYFQNEAQLEKSRLLSDRFSAERPKGSFSTLEIQRTEQGDSAMYLCASSLVGRQFGNTIYFGEGSWLTVV.

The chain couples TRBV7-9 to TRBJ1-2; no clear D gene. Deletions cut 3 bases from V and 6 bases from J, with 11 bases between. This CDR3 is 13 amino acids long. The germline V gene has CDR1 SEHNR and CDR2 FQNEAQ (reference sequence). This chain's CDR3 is CASSLEGIDGYTF. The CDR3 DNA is TGTGCCAGCAGCTTGGAAGGGATTGATGGCTACACCTTC.

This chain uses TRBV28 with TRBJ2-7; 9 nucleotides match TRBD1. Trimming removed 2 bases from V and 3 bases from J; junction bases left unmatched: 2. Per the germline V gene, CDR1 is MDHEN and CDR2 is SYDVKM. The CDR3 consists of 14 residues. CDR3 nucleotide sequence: TGTGCCAGCAGTTTAGTGGGACAGGGCTACGAGCAGTACTTC. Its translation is CASSLVGQGYEQYF.